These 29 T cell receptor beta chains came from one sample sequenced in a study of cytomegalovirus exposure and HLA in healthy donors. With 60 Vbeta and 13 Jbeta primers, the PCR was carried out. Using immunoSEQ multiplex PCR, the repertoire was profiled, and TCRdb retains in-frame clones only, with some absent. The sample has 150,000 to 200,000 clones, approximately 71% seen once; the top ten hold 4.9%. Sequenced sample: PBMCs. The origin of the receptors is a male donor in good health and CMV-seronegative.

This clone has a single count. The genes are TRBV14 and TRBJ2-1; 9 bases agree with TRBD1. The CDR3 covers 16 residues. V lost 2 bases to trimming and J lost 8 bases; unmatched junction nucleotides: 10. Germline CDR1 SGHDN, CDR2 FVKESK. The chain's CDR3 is CASSQLQGASIHEQFF. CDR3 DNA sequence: TGTGCCAGCAGCCAATTACAGGGGGCGTCTATCCATGAGCAGTTCTTC.

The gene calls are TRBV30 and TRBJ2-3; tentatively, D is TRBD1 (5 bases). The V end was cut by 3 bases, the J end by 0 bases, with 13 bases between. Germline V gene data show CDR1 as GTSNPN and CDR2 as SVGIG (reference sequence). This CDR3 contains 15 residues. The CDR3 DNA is TGTGCCTGGAGGAGACAGAGCACTAGCACAGATACGCAGTATTTT. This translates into CAWRRQSTSTDTQYF.

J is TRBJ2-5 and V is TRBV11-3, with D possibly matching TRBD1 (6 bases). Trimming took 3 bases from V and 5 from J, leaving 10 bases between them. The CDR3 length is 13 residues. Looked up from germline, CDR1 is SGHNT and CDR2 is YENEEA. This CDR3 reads CASSFDRMETQYF. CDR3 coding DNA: TGTGCCAGCAGCTTTGACAGGATGGAGACCCAGTACTTC.

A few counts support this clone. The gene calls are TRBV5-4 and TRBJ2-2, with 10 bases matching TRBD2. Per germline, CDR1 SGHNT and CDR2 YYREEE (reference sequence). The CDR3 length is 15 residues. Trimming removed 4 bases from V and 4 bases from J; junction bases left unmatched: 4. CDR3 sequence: CASSPSGGATGELFF. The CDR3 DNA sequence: TGTGCCAGCAGCCCCAGCGGGGGGGCCACCGGGGAGCTGTTTTTT. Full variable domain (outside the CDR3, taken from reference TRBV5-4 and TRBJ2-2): ETGVTQSPTHLIKTRGQQVTLRCSSQSGHNTVSWYQQALGQGPQFIFQYYREEENGRGNFPPRFSGLQFPNYSSELNVNALELDDSALYLCASSPSGGATGELFFGEGSRLTVL.

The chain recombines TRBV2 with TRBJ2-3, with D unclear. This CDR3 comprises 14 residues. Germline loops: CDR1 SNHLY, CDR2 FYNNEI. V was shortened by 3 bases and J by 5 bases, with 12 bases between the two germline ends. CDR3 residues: CASSERLVIDTQYF. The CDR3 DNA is TGTGCCAGCAGTGAGAGGTTGGTGATAGATACGCAGTATTTT.

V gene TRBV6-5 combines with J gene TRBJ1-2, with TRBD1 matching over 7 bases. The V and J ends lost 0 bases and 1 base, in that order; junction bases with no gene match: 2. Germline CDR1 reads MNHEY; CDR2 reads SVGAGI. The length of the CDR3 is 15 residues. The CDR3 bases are TGTGCCAGCAGTTACTCGGGGACAGTTAACTATGGCTACACCTTC. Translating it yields CASSYSGTVNYGYTF.

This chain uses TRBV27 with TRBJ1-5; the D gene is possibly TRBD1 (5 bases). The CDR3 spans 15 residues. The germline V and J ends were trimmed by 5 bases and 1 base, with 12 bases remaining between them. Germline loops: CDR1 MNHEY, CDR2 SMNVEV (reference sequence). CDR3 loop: CASSPTDRSNQPQHF. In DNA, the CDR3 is TGTGCCAGCAGTCCCACTGACAGAAGCAATCAGCCCCAGCATTTT.

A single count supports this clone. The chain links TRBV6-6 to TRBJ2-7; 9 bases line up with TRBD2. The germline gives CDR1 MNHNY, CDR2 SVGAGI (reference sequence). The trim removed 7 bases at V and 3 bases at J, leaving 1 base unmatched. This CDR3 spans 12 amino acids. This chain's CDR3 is CASNSGGYEQYF. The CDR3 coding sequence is TGTGCCAGCAATAGCGGGGGCTACGAGCAGTACTTC.

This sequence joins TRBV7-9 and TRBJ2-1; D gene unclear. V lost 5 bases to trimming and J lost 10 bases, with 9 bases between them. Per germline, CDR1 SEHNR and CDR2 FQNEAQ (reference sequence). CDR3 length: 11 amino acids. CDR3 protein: CASSLPREQFF. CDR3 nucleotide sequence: TGTGCCAGCAGCCTCCCGAGAGAGCAGTTCTTC.

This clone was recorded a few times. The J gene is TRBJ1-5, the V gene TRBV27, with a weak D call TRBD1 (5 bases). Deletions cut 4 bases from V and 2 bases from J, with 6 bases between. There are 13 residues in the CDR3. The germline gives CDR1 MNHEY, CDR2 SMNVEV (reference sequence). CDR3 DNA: TGTGCCAGCAGTTGGGGCGGCAATCAGCCCCAGCATTTT. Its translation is CASSWGGNQPQHF.

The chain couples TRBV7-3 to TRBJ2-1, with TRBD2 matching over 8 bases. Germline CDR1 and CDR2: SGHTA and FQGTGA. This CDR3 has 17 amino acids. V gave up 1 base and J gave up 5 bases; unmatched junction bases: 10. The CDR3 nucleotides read TGTGCCAGCAGCTTAAACCAGCGGGGGCCCGATCACAATGAGCAGTTCTTC. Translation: CASSLNQRGPDHNEQFF.

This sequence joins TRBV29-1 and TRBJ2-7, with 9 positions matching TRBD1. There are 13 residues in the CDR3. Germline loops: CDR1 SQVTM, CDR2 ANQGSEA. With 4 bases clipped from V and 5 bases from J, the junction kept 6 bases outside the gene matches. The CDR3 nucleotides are TGCAGCGTTGTCGGGACAGGGATCCACGAGCAGTACTTC. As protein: CSVVGTGIHEQYF.

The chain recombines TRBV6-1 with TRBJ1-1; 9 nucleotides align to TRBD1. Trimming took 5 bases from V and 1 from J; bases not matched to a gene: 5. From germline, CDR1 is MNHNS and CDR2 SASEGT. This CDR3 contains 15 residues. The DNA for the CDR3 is TGTGCCAGCAGTCCCTGGACAGGGGCGAACACTGAAGCTTTCTTT. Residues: CASSPWTGANTEAFF.

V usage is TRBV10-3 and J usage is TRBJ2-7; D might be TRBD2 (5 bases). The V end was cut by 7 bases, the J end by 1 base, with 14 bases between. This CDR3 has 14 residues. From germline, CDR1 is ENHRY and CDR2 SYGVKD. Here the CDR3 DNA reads TGTGCCATCAATCGCGGGCCGGGATCCTACGAGCAGTACTTC. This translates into CAINRGPGSYEQYF.

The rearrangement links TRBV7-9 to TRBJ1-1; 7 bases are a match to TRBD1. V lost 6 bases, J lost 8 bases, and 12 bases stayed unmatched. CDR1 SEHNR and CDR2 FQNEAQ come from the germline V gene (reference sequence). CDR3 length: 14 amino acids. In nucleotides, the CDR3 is TGTGCCAGCAGTTCCGGGACAGCCTACCCAGAAGCTTTCTTT. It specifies CASSSGTAYPEAFF.

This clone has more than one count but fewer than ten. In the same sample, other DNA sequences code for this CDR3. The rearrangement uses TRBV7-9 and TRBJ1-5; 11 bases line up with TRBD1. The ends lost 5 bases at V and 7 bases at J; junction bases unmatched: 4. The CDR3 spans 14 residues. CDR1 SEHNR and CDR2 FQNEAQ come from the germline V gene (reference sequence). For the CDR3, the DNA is TGTGCCAGCAGCCTGGGACAGGGGGGCCAGCCCCAGCATTTT. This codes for CASSLGQGGQPQHF. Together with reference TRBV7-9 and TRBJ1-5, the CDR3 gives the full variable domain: DTGVSQNPRHKITKRGQNVTFRCDPISEHNRLYWYRQTLGQGPEFLTYFQNEAQLEKSRLLSDRFSAERPKGSFSTLEIQRTEQGDSAMYLCASSLGQGGQPQHFGDGTRLSIL.

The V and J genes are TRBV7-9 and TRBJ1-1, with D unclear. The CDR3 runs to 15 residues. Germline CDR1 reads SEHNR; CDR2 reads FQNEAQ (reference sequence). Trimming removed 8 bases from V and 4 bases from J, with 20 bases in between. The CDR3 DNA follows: TGTGCCAGCCACAGCTTAGGAGGTCGGTCCACTGAAGCTTTCTTT. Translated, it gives CASHSLGGRSTEAFF. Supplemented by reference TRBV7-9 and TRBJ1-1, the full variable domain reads DTGVSQNPRHKITKRGQNVTFRCDPISEHNRLYWYRQTLGQGPEFLTYFQNEAQLEKSRLLSDRFSAERPKGSFSTLEIQRTEQGDSAMYLCASHSLGGRSTEAFFGQGTRLTVV.

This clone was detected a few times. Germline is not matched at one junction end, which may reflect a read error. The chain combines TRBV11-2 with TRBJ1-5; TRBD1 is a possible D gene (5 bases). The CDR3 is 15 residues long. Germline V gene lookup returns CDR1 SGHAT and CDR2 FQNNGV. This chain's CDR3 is CVSSQDGAGNQPQHF. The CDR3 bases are TGTGTCAGCAGCCAGGATGGGGCTGGCAATCAGCCCCAGCATTTT.

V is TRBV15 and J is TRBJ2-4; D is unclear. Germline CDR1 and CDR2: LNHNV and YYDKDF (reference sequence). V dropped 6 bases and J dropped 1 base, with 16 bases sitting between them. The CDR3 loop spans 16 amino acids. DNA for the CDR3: TGTGCCACCAGTCCAGAGAGGTGGATGGCCAAAAACATTCAGTACTTC. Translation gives CATSPERWMAKNIQYF.

Here the CDR3 DNA reads TGTGCCAGCAGCTTGGATCTGCAGACCGGGGAGCTGTTTTTT. This sequence encodes CASSLDLQTGELFF. V and J are TRBV5-4 and TRBJ2-2; D gene ambiguous. Trimming left V 0 bases short and J 5 bases short, with 8 bases between. The CDR3 consists of 14 residues. Germline CDR1 and CDR2: SGHNT and YYREEE (reference sequence).

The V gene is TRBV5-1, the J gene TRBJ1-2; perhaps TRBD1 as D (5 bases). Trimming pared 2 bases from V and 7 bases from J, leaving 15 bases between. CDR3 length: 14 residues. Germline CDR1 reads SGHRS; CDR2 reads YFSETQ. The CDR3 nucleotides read TGCGCCAGCAGCTTCGCGGGGCCAGAACTTGGCTACACCTTC. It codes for CASSFAGPELGYTF.

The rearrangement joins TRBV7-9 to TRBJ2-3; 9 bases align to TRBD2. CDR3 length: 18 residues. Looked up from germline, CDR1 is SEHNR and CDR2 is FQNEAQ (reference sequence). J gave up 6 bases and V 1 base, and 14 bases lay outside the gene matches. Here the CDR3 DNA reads TGTGCCAGCAGCTTAGGGACAGAAGGACTAGCGATTTCGGATACGCAGTATTTT. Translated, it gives CASSLGTEGLAISDTQYF.

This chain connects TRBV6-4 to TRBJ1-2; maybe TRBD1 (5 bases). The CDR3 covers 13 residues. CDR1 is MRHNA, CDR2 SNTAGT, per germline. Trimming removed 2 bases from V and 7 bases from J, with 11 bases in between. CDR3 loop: CASSDGQGVGYTF. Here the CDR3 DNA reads TGTGCCAGCAGTGACGGTCAGGGTGTTGGCTACACCTTC.

This chain's CDR3 is CASEVAGGINEQFF. The CDR3 DNA is TGTGCCAGCGAGGTAGCGGGCGGGATCAATGAGCAGTTCTTC. This chain joins TRBV5-6 and TRBJ2-1; TRBD2 aligns across 7 bases. CDR3 length: 14 residues. Germline assignment: CDR1 SGHDT and CDR2 YYEEEE. The V and J ends lost 7 bases and 6 bases, in that order; junction bases with no gene match: 10. Together with reference TRBV5-6 and TRBJ2-1, the CDR3 gives the full variable domain: DAGVTQSPTHLIKTRGQQVTLRCSPKSGHDTVSWYQQALGQGPQFIFQYYEEEERQRGNFPDRFSGHQFPNYSSELNVNALLLGDSALYLCASEVAGGINEQFFGPGTRLTVL.

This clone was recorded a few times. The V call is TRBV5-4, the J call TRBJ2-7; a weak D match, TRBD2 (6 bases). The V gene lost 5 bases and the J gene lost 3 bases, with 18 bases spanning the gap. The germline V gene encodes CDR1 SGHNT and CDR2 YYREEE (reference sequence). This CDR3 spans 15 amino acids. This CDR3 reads CASRPGLKAFYEQYF. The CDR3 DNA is TGTGCCAGCAGACCGGGACTCAAGGCTTTCTACGAGCAGTACTTC.

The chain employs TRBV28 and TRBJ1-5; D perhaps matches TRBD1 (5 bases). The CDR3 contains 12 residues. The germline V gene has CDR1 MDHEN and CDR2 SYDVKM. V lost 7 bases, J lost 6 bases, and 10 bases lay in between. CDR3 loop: CASTGLSQPQHF. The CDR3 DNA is TGTGCCAGCACAGGGTTGAGTCAGCCCCAGCATTTT.

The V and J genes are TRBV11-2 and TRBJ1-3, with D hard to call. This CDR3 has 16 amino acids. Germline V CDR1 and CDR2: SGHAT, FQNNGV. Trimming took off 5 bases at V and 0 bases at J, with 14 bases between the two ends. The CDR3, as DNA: TGTGCCAGCAGCCCCAGACTGATGCGCTCTGGAAACACCATATATTTT. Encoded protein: CASSPRLMRSGNTIYF.

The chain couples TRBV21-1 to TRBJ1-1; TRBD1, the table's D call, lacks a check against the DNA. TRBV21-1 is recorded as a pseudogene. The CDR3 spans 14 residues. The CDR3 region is CASSKEAGGTEAFF. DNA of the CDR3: TGTGCCAGCAGCAAAGAAGCAGGGGGGACTGAAGCTTTCTTT.

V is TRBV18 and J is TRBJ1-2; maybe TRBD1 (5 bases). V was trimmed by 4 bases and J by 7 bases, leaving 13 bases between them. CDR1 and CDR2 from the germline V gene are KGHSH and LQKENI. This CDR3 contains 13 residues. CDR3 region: CASSQGGAPGYTF. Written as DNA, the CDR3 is TGTGCCAGCTCACAGGGTGGGGCACCTGGCTACACCTTC.